This TCR beta chain was sequenced for a study of graft-versus-host responses after intestinal transplantation. Across the whole study: Induction using anti-thymocyte globulin, followed by tacrolimus and steroids for roughly 3 years, was given to all recipients.

The CDR3 spans 12 residues. CDR1 is GTSNPN, CDR2 SVGIG, per germline (reference sequence). Trimming took off 4 bases at V and 2 bases at J, with 8 bases between the two ends. The study, taken as a whole, reports: Early post-transplant declines in HvG were associated with peak levels of circulating GvH clones. Graft-donor T cell macrochimerism in patients accompanied high graft-versus-host to host-versus-graft clonal ratios in allografts. The authors found GvH clones in recipient marrow, some appearing first in ileum or blood.

The data were produced by immunoSEQ multiplex PCR, yet TCRdb's version contains in-frame clones alone and is incomplete. The profile shows under 80,000 clones, about 92% of them singletons. Turning to this clone: Its specificity is not known.

The sequence was obtained from a human patient who received an intestinal transplant, so some T cells may come from the graft donor. V and J are TRBV30 and TRBJ2-5; no reliable D call. The sequencing used PBMCs, collected 98 days after intestinal transplantation. The chain's CDR3 is CAWMGDQETQYF. The DNA for the CDR3 is TGTGCCTGGATGGGTGATCAAGAGACCCAGTACTTC.